The 8 T cell receptor beta chains reported below all come from one sample, sequenced in a study of T cells in Graves' hyperthyroidism and ophthalmopathy. Researchers took RNA transcripts and amplified the TCR beta CDR3 regions from them. Initially, a first-round RT-PCR of the TCR CDR3 employed the HTBI primer set. TCRdb ran MiXCR on the multiplex PCR reads and lists one entry per CDR3 protein. The repertoire includes about 420,000 distinct CDR3 sequences, approximately 15% of them detected once, and 5% to 6% sits in the top ten. The sequenced sample was blood. The receptors shown here come from a woman younger than 35 with Graves' hyperthyroidism.

This clonotype was recorded many times. This chain connects TRBV7-2 to TRBJ2-2; 8 positions match TRBD1. The length of the CDR3 is 15 residues. The V and J ends lost 5 bases and 6 bases, in that order; junction bases with no gene match: 8. The germline CDR1 and CDR2 sequences are SGHTA and FQGNSA. The CDR3 DNA is TGTGCCAGCAGCCTGAATACAGGGGGGTCCGGGGAGCTGTTTTTT. Translated: CASSLNTGGSGELFF.

The V call is TRBV3-1, the J call TRBJ2-7; D call uncertain. The CDR3 loop spans 12 amino acids. Germline V gene lookup returns CDR1 LGHDT and CDR2 YNNKEL (reference sequence). V lost 5 bases and J lost 0, with 5 bases in between. CDR3 nucleotides: TGTGCCAGCAGCTACTTCTCCTACGAGCAGTACTTC. It encodes CASSYFSYEQYF.

Many counts were recorded for this clonotype. The V and J genes are TRBV13 and TRBJ2-7; perhaps TRBD1 as D (6 bases). This CDR3 has 13 residues. V was trimmed by 4 bases and J by 7 bases, leaving 14 bases between them. Germline CDR1 PRHDT, CDR2 FYEKMQ (reference sequence). CDR3 bases: TGTGCCAGCAGCTCGTCGACCACAGGGGAGCAGTACTTC. Encoded protein: CASSSSTTGEQYF.

This clonotype was counted at least ten times. The rearrangement links TRBV29-1 to TRBJ2-3; possible D gene TRBD2, 7 bases. The V end lost 2 bases, the J end lost 2 bases, and 17 bases lay between the germline ends. Germline lookup yields CDR1 SQVTM and CDR2 ANQGSEA. The CDR3 sequence is 16 residues long. The CDR3 region is CSVERGSGVDTDTQYF. The CDR3 bases are TGCAGCGTTGAAAGGGGGAGCGGGGTGGACACAGATACGCAGTATTTT.

This clonotype has ten or more counts. The rearrangement joins TRBV29-1 to TRBJ1-1; 8 nucleotides match TRBD1. This CDR3 contains 12 residues. With 6 bases clipped from V and 5 bases from J, the junction kept 5 bases outside the gene matches. Germline V gene lookup returns CDR1 SQVTM and CDR2 ANQGSEA. Written as DNA, the CDR3 is TGCAGCGTGAATACAGGGGGGACTGAAGCTTTCTTT. This sequence encodes CSVNTGGTEAFF.

This clonotype was observed at least ten times. This chain connects TRBV2 to TRBJ1-6; no definite D call. The germline V and J ends were trimmed by 3 bases and 8 bases, with 14 bases remaining between them. Germline values: CDR1 SNHLY, CDR2 FYNNEI. The CDR3 totals 15 residues. Here the CDR3 DNA reads TGTGCCAGCAGTGATCCGGACCCAAGCGATTCACCCCTCCACTTT. Amino acids: CASSDPDPSDSPLHF.

This clonotype was found a few times. The chain carries TRBV12-3 or TRBV12-4 and TRBJ1-2, with D possibly being TRBD1 (6 bases). The CDR3 is 17 residues long. V shed 2 bases and J shed 6 bases, with 22 bases lying between them. Here the CDR3 reads CASSLTPWATGMDGYTF. DNA of the CDR3: TGTGCCAGCAGTTTAACCCCCTGGGCAACAGGGATGGATGGCTACACCTTC.

This clonotype was seen more than once but under ten times. This chain's CDR3 is CASSLTGVGYEQYF. The CDR3 bases are TGTGCCAGCAGTTTAACAGGGGTGGGCTACGAGCAGTACTTC. V gene TRBV27 combines with J gene TRBJ2-7; 7 bases align to TRBD1. CDR3 length: 14 amino acids. Germline CDR1 reads MNHEY; CDR2 reads SMNVEV (reference sequence). J gave up 3 bases and V 2 bases, and 4 bases lay outside the gene matches.